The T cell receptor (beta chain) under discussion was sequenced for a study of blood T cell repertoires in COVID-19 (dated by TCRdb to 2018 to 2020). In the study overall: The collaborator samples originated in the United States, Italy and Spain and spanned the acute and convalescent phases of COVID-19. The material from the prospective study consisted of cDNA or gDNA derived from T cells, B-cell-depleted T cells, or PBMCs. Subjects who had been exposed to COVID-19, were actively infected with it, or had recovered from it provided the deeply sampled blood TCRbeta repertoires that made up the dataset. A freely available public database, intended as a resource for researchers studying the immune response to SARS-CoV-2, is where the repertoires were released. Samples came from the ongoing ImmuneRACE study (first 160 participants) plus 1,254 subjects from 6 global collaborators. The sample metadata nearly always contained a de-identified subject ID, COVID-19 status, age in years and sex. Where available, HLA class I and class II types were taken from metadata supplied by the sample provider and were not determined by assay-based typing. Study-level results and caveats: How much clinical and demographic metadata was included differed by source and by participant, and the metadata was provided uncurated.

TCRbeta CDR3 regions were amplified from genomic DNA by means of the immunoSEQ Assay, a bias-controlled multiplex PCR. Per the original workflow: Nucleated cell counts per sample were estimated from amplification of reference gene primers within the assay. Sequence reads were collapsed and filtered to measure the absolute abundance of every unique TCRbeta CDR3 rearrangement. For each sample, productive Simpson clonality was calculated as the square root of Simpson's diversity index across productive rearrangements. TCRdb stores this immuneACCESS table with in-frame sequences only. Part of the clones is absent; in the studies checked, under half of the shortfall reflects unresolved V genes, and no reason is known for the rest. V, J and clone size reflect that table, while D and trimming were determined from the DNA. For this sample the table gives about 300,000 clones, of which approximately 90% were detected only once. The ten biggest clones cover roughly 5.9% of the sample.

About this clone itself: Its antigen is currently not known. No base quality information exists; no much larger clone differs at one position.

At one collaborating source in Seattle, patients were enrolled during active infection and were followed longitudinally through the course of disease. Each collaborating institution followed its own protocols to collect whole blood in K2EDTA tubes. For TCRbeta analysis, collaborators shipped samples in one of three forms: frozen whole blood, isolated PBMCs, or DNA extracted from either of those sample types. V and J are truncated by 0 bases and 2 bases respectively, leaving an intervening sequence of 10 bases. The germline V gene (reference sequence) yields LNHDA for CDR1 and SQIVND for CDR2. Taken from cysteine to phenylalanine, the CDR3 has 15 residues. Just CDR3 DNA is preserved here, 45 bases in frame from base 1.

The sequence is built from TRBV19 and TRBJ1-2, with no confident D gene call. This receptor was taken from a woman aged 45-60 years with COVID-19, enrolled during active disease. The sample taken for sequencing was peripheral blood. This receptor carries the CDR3 CASSIDWSGNYGYTF. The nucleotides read TGTGCCAGTAGTATAGATTGGAGCGGGAACTATGGCTACACCTTC.